These 23 T cell receptor beta chains were sequenced from one sample in a study of T cells in Graves' hyperthyroidism and ophthalmopathy. The CDR3 regions of TCR beta were amplified from RNA transcripts. The HTBI primer set served for first-round RT-PCR of the TCR CDR3. TCRdb processed the multiplex PCR reads anew with MiXCR; each CDR3 protein has one entry. The table includes 45,000 to 55,000 distinct CDR3 sequences, 45% to 65% detected once. The specimen sequenced was peripheral blood or thyroid tissue (not recorded which). Receptors originate from a man aged 18 to 29 with Graves' hyperthyroidism.

The V and J genes are TRBV12-3 or TRBV12-4 and TRBJ2-3; D may be TRBD2 (6 bases). V dropped 7 bases and J dropped 0 bases, with 17 bases sitting between them. This CDR3 comprises 16 residues. CDR3 nucleotide sequence: TGTGCCAGCACCTCCTGGGCGGGATCTAGCACAGATACGCAGTATTTT. This sequence encodes CASTSWAGSSTDTQYF.

This clonotype has only one observation. The chain employs TRBV7-3 and TRBJ2-3; D is possibly TRBD2 (6 bases). Looked up from germline, CDR1 is SGHTA and CDR2 is FQGTGA. This CDR3 spans 16 amino acids. Trimming removed 5 bases at V and 2 bases at J, with 17 bases between. The DNA for the CDR3 is TGTGCCAGCAGCCGAGGGACTCAGGCGGACACAGATACGCAGTATTTT. This sequence encodes CASSRGTQADTDTQYF.

The CDR3 here is CASSLNFGNTIYF. Here the CDR3 DNA reads TGTGCCAGCAGCTTAAATTTTGGAAACACCATATATTTT. This sequence joins TRBV7-6 and TRBJ1-3; D not certain. In germline, CDR1 is SGHVS, CDR2 FNYEAQ. V lost 2 bases to trimming and J lost 3 bases, with 5 bases between them. This CDR3 has 13 amino acids.

Concerning this clonotype: Since no conserved phenylalanine or tryptophan closes the CDR3, a read error is the likely cause. It is unclear where the CDR3 begins or ends on the DNA, so no DNA is shown, and the CDR3 is as TCRdb lists it. The chain combines TRBV5-4 with TRBJ1-2. The germline V gene encodes CDR1 SGHNT and CDR2 YYREEE (reference sequence). The length of the CDR3 is 12 amino acids, counting both ends. This chain's CDR3 is CASSLRPYGHTS.

Regarding this clonotype: Without the conserved terminal phenylalanine or tryptophan, this CDR3 likely stems from a read error. In DNA form, the CDR3 reads TGCGCCAGCAGCTTACCCTGGGACAGTAGGATTTACGAGCAGTACCTC. Its translation: CASSLPWDSRIYEQYL. The chain recombines TRBV5-1 with TRBJ2-7, with 7 bases lining up with TRBD1. Germline trimming cut 2 bases from V and 4 bases from J; bases unmatched to any gene: 12. Looked up from germline, CDR1 is SGHRS and CDR2 is YFSETQ. The CDR3 totals 16 residues.

The rearrangement joins TRBV7-8 to TRBJ2-5; the match to TRBD2 covers 9 bases. V lost 6 bases, J lost 12 bases, and 11 bases stayed unmatched. The V gene's germline CDR1 is SGHVS and CDR2 FQNEAQ. This CDR3 comprises 13 residues. This CDR3 is CASSRTSAAGEYF. The CDR3 DNA reads TGTGCCAGCAGTCGGACTAGCGCGGCCGGGGAGTACTTC.

Ten or more counts support this clonotype. The chain employs TRBV6-2 or TRBV6-3 and TRBJ1-2, with 10 nucleotides matching TRBD1. The CDR3 totals 16 residues. CDR1 and CDR2 from the germline V gene are MNHEY and SVGEGT. Germline trimming cut 1 base from V and 8 bases from J; bases unmatched to any gene: 10. CDR3 region: CASSYYTGTGVNGYTF. The CDR3 DNA reads TGTGCCAGCAGTTACTATACCGGGACAGGGGTCAACGGCTACACCTTC.

This clonotype is a singleton in its sample. The J gene is TRBJ2-7, the V gene TRBV18; 8 nucleotides match TRBD1. Trimming took 1 base from V and 3 from J; bases not matched to a gene: 11. The length of the CDR3 is 17 residues. The V gene's germline CDR1 is KGHSH and CDR2 LQKENI. CDR3 amino acids: CASSPRPLQGGLYEQYF. The CDR3 DNA reads as TGTGCCAGCTCACCACGGCCGTTACAGGGGGGACTCTACGAGCAGTACTTC.

The rearrangement links TRBV2 to TRBJ2-7; TRBD2 matches at 15 bases. CDR3 length equals 18 residues. V shed 4 bases, J shed 6 bases, and the junction held 13 bases outside the gene matches. Germline CDR1 SNHLY, CDR2 FYNNEI. CDR3 sequence (DNA): TGTGCCAGCAGTGTCGGACTAGCGGGAGGGCCTTTGGTCTCCGAGCAGTACTTC. The encoded protein is CASSVGLAGGPLVSEQYF.

This clonotype came up many times. V gene TRBV20-1 combines with J gene TRBJ1-5; D unresolved. V was shortened by 3 bases and J by 0 bases, with 15 bases between the two germline ends. This CDR3 has 16 amino acids. Germline V gene lookup returns CDR1 DFQATT and CDR2 SNEGSKA (reference sequence). The CDR3 DNA is TGCAGTGCTAGTAGCGCAGAGTTACATAGCAATCAGCCCCAGCATTTT. Translating gives CSASSAELHSNQPQHF.

This clonotype was seen ten or more times. This chain links TRBV12-3 or TRBV12-4 with TRBJ2-5, with D perhaps TRBD1 (7 bases). The CDR3 is 16 amino acids. Trimming removed 5 bases from V and 3 bases from J, with 19 bases in between. The CDR3 reads CASSPADREEEETQYF. In DNA, the CDR3 is TGTGCCAGCAGTCCCGCAGACAGGGAGGAAGAAGAGACCCAGTACTTC.

In its sample, this clonotype was seen many times. The chain joins TRBV7-8 to TRBJ1-1, with D possibly being TRBD1 (6 bases). V was pared by 2 bases and J by 6 bases, with 16 bases between. The CDR3 is 15 amino acids. The germline CDR1 and CDR2 sequences are SGHVS and FQNEAQ. CDR3: CASSLFGRGEAEAFF. In DNA form, the CDR3 reads TGTGCCAGCAGCTTATTTGGCAGGGGAGAGGCTGAAGCTTTCTTT.

Only one count was recorded for this clonotype. This chain joins TRBV7-2 and TRBJ1-3, with a possible D match to TRBD1 (5 bases). V lost 0 bases and J lost 3, with 12 bases in between. Per the germline V gene, CDR1 is SGHTA and CDR2 is FQGNSA. The CDR3 sequence is 16 residues long. DNA for the CDR3: TGTGCCAGCAGCTTAGCGGCAGGGACTTTTGGAAACACCATATATTTT. Protein product: CASSLAAGTFGNTIYF.

As concerns this clonotype: The conserved phenylalanine or tryptophan normally closing the CDR3 is absent here, so this likely arose from a read error. The DNA is omitted, as the CDR3 cannot be located on it reliably, and the CDR3 follows TCRdb's listing. The chain combines TRBV7-2 with TRBJ1-2; no check of the table's D call, TRBD1, against the DNA was made. The CDR3 length is 8 residues, termini included. Looked up from germline, CDR1 is SGHTA and CDR2 is FQGNSA. CDR3 protein: CASSPTGG.

The rearrangement links TRBV12-3 or TRBV12-4 to TRBJ1-5; D gene unclear. The V end was cut by 3 bases, the J end by 3 bases, with 12 bases between. CDR3 size: 15 residues. CDR3 DNA: TGTGCCAGCAGTTTCAAGGGTATTATCAATCAGCCCCAGCATTTT. This encodes CASSFKGIINQPQHF.

This clonotype was counted at least ten times. J is TRBJ2-6 and V is TRBV19, with a tentative D call TRBD1 (6 bases). Germline lookup yields CDR1 LNHDA and CDR2 SQIVND (reference sequence). V shed 4 bases and J shed 0 bases, with 10 bases lying between them. The CDR3 contains 16 residues. CDR3 amino acids: CASSRQASSGANVLTF. The CDR3 coding sequence is TGTGCCAGTAGTAGACAGGCGAGCTCTGGGGCCAACGTCCTGACTTTC.

This sequence joins TRBV7-7 and TRBJ2-7; 7 bases are a match to TRBD1. V was pared by 8 bases and J by 3 bases, with 7 bases of the junction left unmatched. The CDR3 contains 13 residues. Per the germline V gene, CDR1 is SSHAT and CDR2 is FNYEAQ (reference sequence). DNA for the CDR3: TGTGCCAGCGTCCGGGACAGATACTACGAGCAGTACTTC. As protein: CASVRDRYYEQYF.

The rearrangement links TRBV3-1 to TRBJ1-2, with D uncertain. Trimming took off 0 bases at V and 10 bases at J, with 12 bases between the two ends. Germline CDR1 is LGHDT and CDR2 is YNNKEL (reference sequence). The CDR3 loop spans 13 amino acids. DNA of the CDR3: TGTGCCAGCAGCCAAGATCTGGTCAGCCACTACACCTTC. Translation gives CASSQDLVSHYTF.

This clonotype appeared many times. The chain joins TRBV6-1 to TRBJ2-2; D is unresolved. The CDR3 spans 17 residues. Germline V gives CDR1 MNHNS, CDR2 SASEGT. Trimming pared 0 bases from V and 0 bases from J, leaving 11 bases between. As DNA, the CDR3 is TGTGCCAGCAGTGAAGCGCTTCTACATGCGAACACCGGGGAGCTGTTTTTT. Protein: CASSEALLHANTGELFF.

This sequence joins TRBV7-2 and TRBJ2-7; 9 nucleotides align to TRBD1. The CDR3 length is 15 residues. CDR1 and CDR2 from the germline V gene are SGHTA and FQGNSA. V lost 5 bases to trimming and J lost 5 bases; unmatched junction nucleotides: 10. The CDR3 DNA is TGTGCCAGCAGCCTTCCGGGACAGGGCCCCCACGAGCAGTACTTC. Translating it yields CASSLPGQGPHEQYF.

Concerning this clonotype itself: A read error may produce the germline difference seen at one junction end. This sequence joins TRBV11-1 and TRBJ2-6, with a possible D match to TRBD1 (5 bases). Germline assignment: CDR1 SGHAT and CDR2 FQDESV (reference sequence). This CDR3 has 15 residues. The CDR3 DNA reads as TGTGCCAGCGGCTTAATGCACTCTGGGGCCAACATCCTGACTTTC. This encodes CASGLMHSGANILTF.

This clonotype was found many times. The chain links TRBV4-3 to TRBJ1-2; D is unresolved. CDR1 LGHNA and CDR2 YSLEER come from the germline V gene. Trimming shortened V by 5 bases and J by 0 bases, and 13 bases separated the two germline ends. CDR3 length: 15 amino acids. Written as DNA, the CDR3 is TGCGCCAGCAGCGAATTAGCAAGAGCTAACTATGGCTACACCTTC. This gives the protein CASSELARANYGYTF.

The chain recombines TRBV20-1 with TRBJ1-5; D is unresolved. Germline values: CDR1 DFQATT, CDR2 SNEGSKA (reference sequence). The length of the CDR3 is 14 residues. Trimming cost V 0 bases and J 7 bases, with 13 bases left between them. The CDR3 DNA reads TGCAGTGCTAGAGACTACGGAGGGATCCAGCCCCAGCATTTT. This codes for CSARDYGGIQPQHF.